The clone carrying this TCR beta chain was detected once. What it binds is not known. TCRdb's copy holds only in-frame clones and misses some; the assay was immunoSEQ multiplex PCR. Counted here are about 28,000 clones, 70% to 80% occurring once; the ten biggest clones make up roughly 17%. The data derive from a study of radiotherapy plus CTLA-4 blockade in lung cancer. Trimming stripped 2 bases from V and 1 base from J, with 6 bases between. The CDR3 totals 15 residues. From germline, CDR1 is SGHTA and CDR2 FQGTGA. General study results and limits: Reports identified early blood T cell clone dynamics, with interferon-beta, as the best response predictor.

The receptor comes from a human donor with non-small cell lung cancer that progressed on radiotherapy plus ipilimumab. The rearrangement uses TRBV7-3 and TRBJ2-6, with D perhaps matching TRBD2 (5 bases). Sequencing was performed on peripheral blood, taken from a patient treated with radiotherapy plus ipilimumab. The CDR3 loop reads CASSLGSSGANVLTF. The CDR3, as DNA: TGTGCCAGCAGCTTAGGGAGTTCTGGGGCCAACGTCCTGACTTTC.